This TCR beta chain was found in a study of Graves' ophthalmopathy and Graves' hyperthyroidism (dated by TCRdb to the late 2010s). Turning to the overall study: Hyperthyroidism was considered stable if no progression to ophthalmopathy occurred within 18 months of follow-up. The study used TCR beta repertoire signatures to distinguish Graves' ophthalmopathy from Graves' hyperthyroidism and to predict progression to ophthalmopathy. To explore V-J signatures that separate ophthalmopathy from hyperthyroidism, a discovery set of about 98 patients was enrolled, consisting of about 45 with ophthalmopathy and around 57 with stable hyperthyroidism. In total, 135 blood samples were TCR-sequenced: around 42 ophthalmopathy, some 72 hyperthyroidism and 17 hyperthyroidism-to-ophthalmopathy patients. An independent validation cohort comprised around 19 hyperthyroidism patients and some 16 patients who later progressed from hyperthyroidism to ophthalmopathy. In five to seven hyperthyroidism patients, the T-cell repertoire of thyroid tissue was compared with the T-cell repertoire of blood. Following sampling, methimazole starting at 30 mg daily was administered to hyperthyroidism patients, and high-dose intravenous methylprednisolone was administered to ophthalmopathy patients.

V is cut by 5 bases and J by 1 base, and the space between the germline ends is 14 bases. The germline V gene (reference sequence) supplies CDR1 SSHAT and CDR2 FNYEAQ. The cysteine opens and the phenylalanine closes a CDR3 of 16 amino acids. Of the read, only the CDR3 DNA is kept; its 48 bases are in frame from base 1. For repertoire sequencing, TCR beta CDR3 regions were amplified from RNA transcripts. A first-round RT-PCR used HTBI primers with the Qiagen OneStep RT-PCR kit, followed by a second-round multiplex PCR, size selection and purification. The libraries underwent paired-end sequencing with 100 bp reads on an Illumina HiSeq2000. From the authors' description of their analysis: SOAPnuke was used to process the reads, removing any read that contained adapters or uncalled bases, had a mean Phred below 15, or lacked an exact match to the constant primer or identifier. COPE v1.2.5 was used to merge the high-quality paired reads. Each unique nucleotide sequence was defined as a clonotype, and clonotypes were aligned to IMGT TRB V, D and J references with MiTCR v1.1. Analysis was restricted to V-J combinations with a frequency above 0.0001, which covered roughly 99% of repertoires. A TCR clonal expansion and chaos score per V-J combination was defined as the ratio of F50 clonal expansion to chaos observed in the TCRdist matrix. Welch's t-statistics and random forest were used to reduce the features to about a dozen V-J combinations, which were then used as input to a naive Bayes classifier. Thyroid-blood repertoire similarity was quantified with the Morisita-Horn index. TCRdb reprocessing: public reads trimmed at Q25 with fastp, clones called with MiXCR, in-frame beta chains kept. CDR3 protein sequences are deduplicated, and each keeps its most common genes and DNA. The V and J calls and clone size come from TCRdb's table, not from the authors' own analysis. A total of roughly 1.1 million distinct CDR3 sequences appear in this sample, approximately 35% of them only once. Around 10% of the sample comes from the top ten.

Details on this clonotype: Its antigen is not yet known. Base qualities are not at hand, and no much larger clone is one base apart.

Patients with hyperthyroidism were aged 18 to 65 years, had been newly diagnosed, and had a disease duration of less than 2 months. Anyone with other autoimmune diseases, uncontrolled infections, pregnancy or lactation was excluded from the study. Diagnosis was based on clinical symptoms, serum thyroxine, TRAb, thyroid ultrasound and orbital computed tomography. Total RNA was extracted with Trizol reagent and quality-checked on an Agilent 2100 Bioanalyzer. Study-wide findings and limitations: Most expanded thyroid clonotypes with a frequency above 0.001 also appeared in blood, which suggests that blood repertoires may reflect the immune response in the thyroid. In validation, the model predicted ophthalmopathy progression with 55% to 71% sensitivity and 72% to 80% specificity; around twelve predicted patients were CT-confirmed with GO in a median of about 6.2 months. No statistical method was used to set the sample size in advance, and the investigators knew which group each participant was assigned to. The 13-signature model separated ophthalmopathy from stable hyperthyroidism with approximately 90% sensitivity and just under 84% specificity in cross-validation, and 80%/75% in the test set.

The TCR originated in an adult man with Graves' hyperthyroidism. The chain was built from TRBV7-7 and TRBJ2-2; 6 matching bases give a weak D call of TRBD1. The sample taken for sequencing was peripheral blood or thyroid tissue (not recorded which). The CDR3 sequence is CASSRTETGNTGELFF. The nucleotide sequence is TGTGCCAGCAGCCGTACCGAGACAGGGAACACCGGGGAGCTGTTTTTT.